This T cell receptor (beta chain) was recorded in a study of response to subunit inactivated influenza vaccine. General study findings and limits: There was a suggestion from the authors that each seasonal influenza vaccination recruits few new T cells.

TCRdb recomputed calls from the RT-PCR reads with MiXCR, one row per CDR3 protein. The sample lists roughly 150,000 distinct CDR3 sequences; around 9.9% were seen once. The CDR3 is 12 residues long. From germline, CDR1 is LGHNA and CDR2 YNFKEQ. Between the trimmed V and J ends, which lost 4 bases and 6 bases, there was a span of 7 bases. About this clonotype itself: As yet, its antigen is unknown.

This chain uses TRBV4-2 with TRBJ1-5; D is uncertain. This sequence was found in a man aged 45-60 years who received an inactivated influenza vaccine. The sequencing here drew on non-naive T cells sorted from PBMCs, taken 45 days after vaccination. This CDR3 reads CASSPTGQPQHF. In DNA form, the CDR3 reads TGTGCCAGCAGCCCGACCGGTCAGCCCCAGCATTTT.